The present entry profiles one T cell receptor (beta chain) with its context. The antigen remains undetermined. The data were taken from a study of post-analysis software for immune sequencing data. V gave up 5 bases and J gave up 4 bases, with 11 bases separating them. Germline V gene sequence: CDR1 SEHNR, CDR2 FQNEAQ (reference sequence). CDR3 length: 13 amino acids. Study results and limitations: People with multiple sclerosis had a significantly lower normalized Chao1 diversity than controls did. With TRBV5-6, TRBV5-1 and TRBV20-1 included, several TRBV segments were more frequent in patients than in controls.

The TCR beta cDNA libraries carried unique molecular identifiers. The T cell input of about 0.85 to 10 million gave a few hundred thousand cDNA molecules. TCRdb recomputed calls from the PCR reads with MiXCR, one row per CDR3 protein. The sample has more than 500,000 distinct CDR3 sequences, 30% to 40% seen once; the top ten hold around 5.9%. Sample: blood. V usage is TRBV7-9 and J usage is TRBJ1-2; D is perhaps TRBD1 (6 bases). This clonotype was sampled from a girl aged 2 to 17 with multiple sclerosis. The CDR3 DNA follows: TGTGCCAGCAGCCACGGACAGCCCTATGGCTACACCTTC. Amino acid sequence: CASSHGQPYGYTF.